This T cell receptor beta chain was sequenced during a study of shared clonotypes between healthy human individuals. Study-level points and caveats: Naive CD4 clonotypes overlapped across a handful of donors at about 5.2%.

Authors' analysis steps: Junction-only sequences without quality scores came from ImmunoSEQ, so filtering differed. Clones were read by immunoSEQ multiplex PCR, and TCRdb kept only the in-frame ones, dropping some. That table is the source of V, J and clone size, and D and trimming were worked out from the DNA. The profile shows 2 million to 2.5 million clones, 90% to 95% of them singletons. Regarding this clone: Its antigen remains unidentified.

Sequenced material: naive CD4+ T cells from PBMCs. Subset given: CD45RA+ positively selected. This TCR derives from a man between 18 and 29 years old in good health. Some clones in this sample may be carry-over from other donors' samples.

This chain's CDR3 is CASSLEDSPFGELFF. The CDR3 DNA reads TGCGCCAGCAGCTTGGAGGACAGCCCATTCGGGGAGCTGTTTTTT. This chain links TRBV5-1 with TRBJ2-2, with D perhaps TRBD1 (6 bases). CDR1 and CDR2 from the germline V gene are SGHRS and YFSETQ. The V and J ends lost 0 bases and 7 bases respectively, with 13 bases between them. This CDR3 region has 15 residues. Full variable domain (outside the CDR3, taken from reference TRBV5-1 and TRBJ2-2): KAGVTQTPRYLIKTRGQQVTLSCSPISGHRSVSWYQQTPGQGLQFLFEYFSETQRNKGNFPGRFSGRQFSNSRSEMNVSTLELGDSALYLCASSLEDSPFGELFFGEGSRLTVL.